The 6 T cell receptor beta chains below were found in one sample sequenced in a study of post-analysis software for immune sequencing data (dated by TCRdb to the mid-2010s). No antigen has been identified for these receptors. Libraries came from PCR. TCRdb names Illumina HiSeq 2500 as the instrument used. Unique molecular identifiers were incorporated into TCR beta cDNA libraries to reduce PCR and sequencing biases. TCRdb itself trimmed the public reads at Q25 with fastp, ran MiXCR and retained productive beta chains. All rows with the same CDR3 protein become a single entry with the most common DNA and genes. The sample records hundreds of thousands of distinct CDR3 sequences, approximately 53% of which are singletons. 4.6% of the sample is taken by the ten largest. Here is what the overall study found, with its caveats: Roughly 5 TRBV segments, including TRBV5-6, TRBV5-1 and TRBV20-1, were significantly more frequent in patients than controls.

What was sequenced was blood. The receptors here all came from a girl between 10 and 17 years old with multiple sclerosis.

The table lists this clonotype with a few counts. The rearrangement joins TRBV29-1 to TRBJ2-1; 9 nucleotides match TRBD2. Losses at the gene ends were 5 bases for V and 5 bases for J; bases not matched to a gene: 10. Looked up from germline, CDR1 is SQVTM and CDR2 is ANQGSEA. The CDR3 spans 15 residues. This chain's CDR3 is CSVTTLAGPNNEQFF. In DNA form, the CDR3 reads TGCAGCGTTACCACGCTAGCGGGACCGAACAATGAGCAGTTCTTC.

The V and J genes are TRBV7-2 and TRBJ2-7; tentative D call: TRBD2 (6 bases). The V gene lost 1 base and the J gene lost 2 bases, with 24 bases spanning the gap. This CDR3 is built from 19 residues. CDR1 and CDR2 from the germline V gene are SGHTA and FQGNSA. The CDR3 DNA sequence: TGTGCCAGCAGCTTAGGAAAGGCAACGGCCGGGACTTCTCCCTACGAGCAGTACTTC. Protein sequence: CASSLGKATAGTSPYEQYF.

This clonotype was detected only a few times. The chain is built from TRBV20-1 and TRBJ1-4, with a weak D call TRBD1 (5 bases). Trimming stripped 3 bases from V and 0 bases from J, with 8 bases between. The CDR3 consists of 14 residues. The germline V gene has CDR1 DFQATT and CDR2 SNEGSKA (reference sequence). CDR3 nucleotides: TGCAGTGCTAGGACAGTACCAACTAATGAAAAACTGTTTTTT. This sequence encodes CSARTVPTNEKLFF.

The V call is TRBV6-4, the J call TRBJ2-1; 12 bases map to TRBD2. CDR1 is MRHNA and CDR2 is SNTAGT in the germline V gene. V shed 4 bases, J shed 8 bases, and the junction held 3 bases outside the gene matches. The CDR3 has 14 residues. The CDR3 here is CASSASGGADEQFF. CDR3 DNA: TGTGCCAGCAGTGCTAGCGGGGGGGCGGATGAGCAGTTCTTC.

This sequence joins TRBV7-3 and TRBJ2-3; TRBD2 is a possible D gene (7 bases). Trimming took off 8 bases at V and 5 bases at J, with 17 bases between the two ends. The CDR3 extends over 14 amino acids. From germline, CDR1 is SGHTA and CDR2 FQGTGA. The CDR3 DNA reads TGTGCCAGCTCCTCGGGGGGCTTGGGAGATACGCAGTATTTT. The encoded protein is CASSSGGLGDTQYF.

The chain combines TRBV5-1 with TRBJ2-5, with 7 bases fitting TRBD1. The CDR3 contains 16 residues. V trimming: 0 bases; J trimming: 4 bases; junction bases outside the gene matches: 9. Germline V gene lookup returns CDR1 SGHRS and CDR2 YFSETQ. The CDR3 is CASSLEADRHGETQYF. CDR3 nucleotides: TGCGCCAGCAGCTTGGAGGCGGACAGGCACGGAGAGACCCAGTACTTC.